The 23 T cell receptor beta chains below were found in one sample sequenced in a study of T cell repertoires in cytomegalovirus infection (dated by TCRdb to between 2017 and 2020). TCRdb lists the instrument as Illumina HiSeq 1500. TCRdb reanalyzed the raw reads on its own, using fastp at Q25 for trimming and MiXCR for clone calling, and kept in-frame beta chains. CDR3 protein duplicates are merged, each entry listing the most common genes and DNA. The sample yields nearly 650,000 distinct CDR3 sequences; 24% were counted once. Together, the top ten hold under 8.5% of the sample. Source material: CD8+ T cells from PBMCs. Receptors originate from a human donor in good health (CMV status not recorded). Some clones in this sample may be carry-over from other donors' samples.

The table lists this clonotype with a few counts. The V and J genes are TRBV29-1 and TRBJ2-6; a possible D gene is TRBD1 (6 bases). CDR1 and CDR2 from the germline V gene are SQVTM and ANQGSEA. The CDR3 extends over 14 amino acids. Trimming shortened V by 5 bases and J by 0 bases, and 8 bases separated the two germline ends. CDR3 in DNA: TGCAGCGTTCCACAGGGCTCTGGGGCCAACGTCCTGACTTTC. It yields the protein CSVPQGSGANVLTF.

About this clonotype itself: A read error may be the cause here, since a much bigger clone is one base away. The chain carries TRBV7-2 and TRBJ1-2; D remains ambiguous. V lost 0 bases to trimming and J lost 2 bases, with 10 bases between them. Germline values: CDR1 SGHTA, CDR2 FQGNSA. The CDR3 has 15 amino acids. CDR3 DNA sequence: TGTGCCAGCAGCTTAGCCGGAGAGAGGAACTATGGCTACACCTTC. This sequence encodes CASSLAGERNYGYTF.

This clonotype was detected many times. The chain has TRBV7-6 and TRBJ2-7; 8 nucleotides agree with TRBD1. J lost 2 bases, V lost 2 bases, and 2 bases had no gene match. Germline lookup yields CDR1 SGHVS and CDR2 FNYEAQ. The CDR3 length is 14 residues. CDR3 loop: CASSLQQGAYEQYF. The CDR3 nucleotides are TGTGCCAGCAGCTTACAACAGGGGGCCTACGAGCAGTACTTC.

J is TRBJ1-5 and V is TRBV7-2; possible D gene TRBD1, 6 bases. Trimming removed 1 base from V and 5 bases from J, with 18 bases in between. The germline gives CDR1 SGHTA, CDR2 FQGNSA. CDR3 length: 17 amino acids. The CDR3 here is CASSLGDLRGWYQPQHF. The CDR3 region has the DNA TGTGCCAGCAGCTTAGGGGACCTAAGGGGGTGGTATCAGCCCCAGCATTTT.

This clonotype has only a few counts. This chain uses TRBV11-3 with TRBJ2-1; TRBD2 matches 11 bases. The CDR3 sequence is 15 residues long. Trimming at V came to 0 bases and at J to 8 bases, leaving 3 bases not matched to a gene. Germline CDR1 is SGHNT and CDR2 is YENEEA. The CDR3 loop is CASSLELAGGDEQFF. CDR3 in DNA: TGTGCCAGCAGCTTAGAGCTAGCGGGGGGCGATGAGCAGTTCTTC.

A few counts support this clonotype. In DNA form, the CDR3 reads TGTGCCAGCAGCTGGGACCAGGGTTGGGGTCGAGAAGCTTTCTTT. As protein: CASSWDQGWGREAFF. V and J are TRBV5-5 and TRBJ1-1; D may be TRBD1 (5 bases). Per germline, CDR1 SGHKS and CDR2 YYEKEE (reference sequence). CDR3 size: 15 residues. Deletions cut 3 bases from V and 8 bases from J, with 20 bases between.

This chain joins TRBV12-3 or TRBV12-4 and TRBJ1-2; TRBD1 matches at 10 bases. Trimming at V came to 6 bases and at J to 8 bases, leaving 3 bases not matched to a gene. The CDR3 covers 12 residues. The CDR3 spells CASRTGGSGYTF. DNA for the CDR3: TGTGCCAGCAGGACAGGGGGCAGCGGCTACACCTTC.

Of note for this clonotype: A much larger clonotype is one base distant, so this may be a read error. The V and J genes are TRBV12-3 or TRBV12-4 and TRBJ2-1; D remains ambiguous. The CDR3 is 13 residues long. The CDR3 nucleotides read TGTGTCAGCAGCCACCTAGTTTACAATGAGCAGTTCTTC. This translates into CVSSHLVYNEQFF.

CDR3 DNA sequence: TGTGCCAGCAGCTTGTTCGAGGGGTATGAGCAGTTCTTC. This gives the protein CASSLFEGYEQFF. This chain joins TRBV7-9 and TRBJ2-1; D could derive from TRBD1 or TRBD2 (5 bases each). V was trimmed by 3 bases and J by 8 bases, leaving 11 bases between them. Germline V CDR1 and CDR2: SEHNR, FQNEAQ (reference sequence). The CDR3 sequence is 13 residues long.

This clonotype appeared many times. The chain recombines TRBV11-2 with TRBJ1-1; tentatively, D is TRBD1 (6 bases). V was pared by 3 bases and J by 5 bases, with 19 bases between. The CDR3 has 16 amino acids. Germline V gives CDR1 SGHAT, CDR2 FQNNGV. The CDR3 protein is CASSLKTSTGWTEAFF. CDR3 in DNA: TGTGCCAGCAGCTTGAAGACCTCTACAGGGTGGACTGAAGCTTTCTTT.

Ten or more counts support this clonotype. This chain uses TRBV7-8 with TRBJ2-2, with 8 bases fitting TRBD1. Germline V CDR1 and CDR2: SGHVS, FQNEAQ. The CDR3 covers 15 residues. J gave up 4 bases and V 7 bases, and 8 bases lay outside the gene matches. The CDR3, as DNA: TGTGCCAGCATCCTCGGACAGGGCGGCACCGGGGAGCTGTTTTTT. Amino acid sequence: CASILGQGGTGELFF.

This clonotype has only a few counts. The rearrangement links TRBV12-3 or TRBV12-4 to TRBJ1-3; TRBD1 is a possible D gene (5 bases). The length of the CDR3 is 16 residues. The germline V and J ends were trimmed by 4 bases and 1 base, with 14 bases remaining between them. The DNA for the CDR3 is TGTGCCAGCAGTTACGGACACCCCTCATCTGGAAACACCATATATTTT. Its translation: CASSYGHPSSGNTIYF.

Details on this clonotype: One end of the junction fails to match germline, which may point to a read error. This chain connects TRBV4-1 to TRBJ2-1; 15 nucleotides line up with TRBD2. Germline-derived CDR1 and CDR2 are MGHRA and YSYEKL. The CDR3 contains 18 residues. CDR3 protein: CASSQDGLAGGLYSEQFF. The CDR3 region has the DNA TGCGCCAGCAGCCAAGATGGACTAGCGGGGGGGCTCTACAGTGAGCAGTTCTTC.

The chain employs TRBV9 and TRBJ2-3; D is possibly TRBD1 or TRBD2 (5 bases each). In germline, CDR1 is SGDLS, CDR2 YYNGEE. The CDR3 is 16 amino acids. V shed 3 bases and J shed 0 bases, with 14 bases lying between them. The CDR3 nucleotides are TGTGCCAGCAGCGCCCCCCGGGACGGCAGCACAGATACGCAGTATTTT. This translates into CASSAPRDGSTDTQYF.

The CDR3 sequence: CASRDTTGSTDTQYF. The CDR3 nucleotides read TGTGCCAGCAGGGACACAACAGGATCTACAGATACGCAGTATTTT. The rearrangement uses TRBV2 and TRBJ2-3, with D possibly matching TRBD1 (5 bases). With 6 bases removed from V and 3 bases from J, the gap between germline ends came to 16 bases. Germline CDR1 reads SNHLY; CDR2 reads FYNNEI. This CDR3 has 15 amino acids. The whole variable domain, remainder taken from reference TRBV2 and TRBJ2-3, is EPEVTQTPSHQVTQMGQEVILRCVPISNHLYFYWYRQILGQKVEFLVSFYNNEISEKSEIFDDQFSVERPDGSNFTLKIRSTKLEDSAMYFCASRDTTGSTDTQYFGPGTRLTVL.

Notes on this clonotype: A read error is possible here, since a much larger clone lies one base away. The chain has TRBV7-2 and TRBJ1-5, with TRBD1 matching over 9 bases. Per germline, CDR1 SGHTA and CDR2 FQGNSA. V was pared by 5 bases and J by 4 bases, with 12 bases of the junction left unmatched. The CDR3 extends over 17 amino acids. Here the CDR3 reads CASSPQGGDRGNQPQHF. CDR3 DNA: TGTGCCAGCAGCCCTCAGGGGGGCGACAGGGGGAATCAGCCCCAGCATTTT.

The genes are TRBV7-2 and TRBJ2-1, with 9 bases that match TRBD2. Germline V gives CDR1 SGHTA, CDR2 FQGNSA. There are 17 residues in the CDR3. The V segment lost 3 bases and the J segment 2 bases; nucleotides outside the gene matches: 8. This CDR3 reads CASSFILRGGPYNEQFF. Here the CDR3 DNA reads TGTGCCAGCAGCTTCATTTTGCGGGGGGGCCCCTACAATGAGCAGTTCTTC.

This chain connects TRBV7-9 to TRBJ2-1; TRBD2 matches at 10 bases. V gave up 7 bases and J gave up 2 bases; unmatched junction bases: 8. Germline V gene sequence: CDR1 SEHNR, CDR2 FQNEAQ (reference sequence). This CDR3 contains 16 residues. This CDR3 is CASTTEGLAAYNEQFF. CDR3 nucleotides: TGTGCCAGCACCACAGAAGGACTAGCGGCCTACAATGAGCAGTTCTTC.

The chain is built from TRBV25-1 and TRBJ1-5, with 9 positions matching TRBD1. The CDR3 sequence is 16 residues long. Trimming cost V 4 bases and J 1 base; bases outside gene matches: 5. Germline loops: CDR1 MGHDK, CDR2 SYGVNS. The CDR3 spells CASSGTGDWSNQPQHF. CDR3 in DNA: TGTGCCAGCAGTGGGACAGGGGACTGGAGCAATCAGCCCCAGCATTTT. Full variable domain (missing parts from reference TRBV25-1 and TRBJ1-5): EADIYQTPRYLVIGTGKKITLECSQTMGHDKMYWYQQDPGMELHLIHYSYGVNSTEKGDLSSESTVSRIRTEHFPLTLESARPSHTSQYLCASSGTGDWSNQPQHFGDGTRLSIL.

The sample holds a few counts of this clonotype. The chain carries TRBV28 and TRBJ2-7; 9 bases are a match to TRBD1. CDR3 length: 17 amino acids. The germline V gene has CDR1 MDHEN and CDR2 SYDVKM. Trimming removed 5 bases from V and 6 bases from J; junction bases left unmatched: 17. This CDR3 is CASSPTAGTGQKREQYV. Written as DNA, the CDR3 is TGTGCCAGCAGTCCCACAGCCGGGACAGGGCAAAAGCGCGAGCAGTACGTC.

The chain employs TRBV12-3 or TRBV12-4 and TRBJ1-6; 7 bases map to TRBD1. The CDR3 totals 12 residues. J gave up 9 bases and V 8 bases, and 4 bases lay outside the gene matches. The CDR3 DNA reads as TGTGCCAGCGGGACAGACGGTTCACCCCTCCACTTT. Encoded protein: CASGTDGSPLHF.

A few counts support this clonotype. This chain joins TRBV10-3 and TRBJ1-5, with 8 bases lining up with TRBD1. The CDR3 runs to 13 residues. Trimming removed 9 bases from V and 5 bases from J; junction bases left unmatched: 6. Germline CDR1 is ENHRY and CDR2 is SYGVKD. Here the CDR3 reads CAIGQGTDQPQHF. The CDR3 DNA sequence: TGTGCCATAGGACAGGGTACGGATCAGCCCCAGCATTTT.

This clonotype appeared a few times. The CDR3 loop is CASWGLYSYNEQFF. The CDR3 DNA reads TGTGCCAGCTGGGGTCTCTACTCCTACAATGAGCAGTTCTTC. The chain has TRBV6-2 or TRBV6-3 and TRBJ2-1, with D unclear. This CDR3 comprises 14 residues. Germline V lookup: CDR1 MNHEY, CDR2 SVGEGT. V lost 8 bases, J lost 0 bases, and 11 bases lay in between.